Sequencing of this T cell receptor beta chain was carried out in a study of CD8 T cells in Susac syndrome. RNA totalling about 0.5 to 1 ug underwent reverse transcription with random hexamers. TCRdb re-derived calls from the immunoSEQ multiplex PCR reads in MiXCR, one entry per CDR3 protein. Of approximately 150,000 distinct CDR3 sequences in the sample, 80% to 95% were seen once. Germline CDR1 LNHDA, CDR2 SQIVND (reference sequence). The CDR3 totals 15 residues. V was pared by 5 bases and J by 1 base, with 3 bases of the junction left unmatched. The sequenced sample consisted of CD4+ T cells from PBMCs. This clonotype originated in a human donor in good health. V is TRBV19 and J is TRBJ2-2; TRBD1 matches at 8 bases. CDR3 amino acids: CASSGQGGNTGELFF. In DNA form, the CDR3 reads TGTGCCAGTAGTGGACAGGGCGGGAACACCGGGGAGCTGTTTTTT.